This passage covers 26 T cell receptor beta chains from one sample sequenced in a study of spatial heterogeneity in lung cancer. Regarding time point: sample taken at primary tumor resection. The sequenced material consisted of unsorted whole RNA from tumor, nontumor lung or frozen PBMC. TCRdb ran MiXCR on the 5' RACE reads and lists one entry per CDR3 protein. This sample has more than 2,500 distinct CDR3 sequences, with about 15% found just once. Sequences were derived from PBMCs, sampled at surgery. These receptors were taken from a female donor with early-stage non-small cell lung cancer.

The chain carries TRBV9 and TRBJ1-1; possible D gene TRBD1, 6 bases. With 3 bases removed from V and 5 bases from J, the gap between germline ends came to 8 bases. There are 12 residues in the CDR3. The germline V gene has CDR1 SGDLS and CDR2 YYNGEE. CDR3 in amino acids: CASSAGATEAFF. For the CDR3, the DNA is TGTGCCAGCAGCGCAGGGGCGACTGAAGCTTTCTTT.

The V call is TRBV27, the J call TRBJ2-5; 7 bases match TRBD2. The CDR3 covers 15 residues. Germline V lookup: CDR1 MNHEY, CDR2 SMNVEV (reference sequence). V was pared by 1 base and J by 4 bases, with 6 bases of the junction left unmatched. CDR3 sequence reads: CASSLFAGDAETQYF. CDR3 coding DNA: TGTGCCAGCAGTTTATTTGCGGGGGACGCAGAGACCCAGTACTTC.

This clonotype was seen ten or more times. The chain has TRBV28 and TRBJ2-3, with 10 nucleotides matching TRBD2. The CDR3 spans 17 residues. The V gene's germline CDR1 is MDHEN and CDR2 SYDVKM. J lost 4 bases, V lost 4 bases, and 11 bases had no gene match. CDR3 coding DNA: TGTGCCAGCAGTTCCCCCTTTGGTCTAGCGGGAGCAGATACGCAGTATTTT. Translated, it gives CASSSPFGLAGADTQYF.

The chain joins TRBV20-1 to TRBJ1-3; D remains unclear. Germline CDR1 DFQATT, CDR2 SNEGSKA (reference sequence). V was clipped by 0 bases and J by 0 bases, with 9 bases between them. The CDR3 spans 15 residues. DNA of the CDR3: TGCAGTGCTAGAGATCGAGCTTACTCTGGAAACACCATATATTTT. Translating it yields CSARDRAYSGNTIYF.

This clonotype was seen only a few times. The chain has TRBV11-3 and TRBJ2-2; D is undetermined. Trimming removed 4 bases at V and 11 bases at J, with 14 bases between. Germline-derived CDR1 and CDR2 are SGHNT and YENEEA. CDR3 length: 13 residues. The CDR3 nucleotides read TGTGCCAGCAGCTATCATCCCCGCGCAGAGCTGTTTTTT. The encoded protein is CASSYHPRAELFF.

In its sample, this clonotype was seen many times. J is TRBJ2-1 and V is TRBV23-1; tentatively, D is TRBD2 (6 bases). TRBV23-1 is an open reading frame, and its role is uncertain. The V and J ends lost 4 bases and 0 bases respectively, with 13 bases between them. The CDR3 has 16 amino acids. The CDR3 DNA is TGCGCCAGCAGTCGAACGGGACTCAGCTCCTACAATGAGCAGTTCTTC. Protein product: CASSRTGLSSYNEQFF.

Many counts were recorded for this clonotype. This sequence joins TRBV28 and TRBJ1-2; 7 bases are shared with TRBD1. Germline lookup yields CDR1 MDHEN and CDR2 SYDVKM. Trimming at V came to 2 bases and at J to 8 bases, leaving 20 bases not matched to a gene. The CDR3 loop spans 18 amino acids. CDR3 residues: CASSLSPSLSLAGGGYTF. The CDR3 DNA reads as TGTGCCAGCAGTTTAAGTCCCTCCCTGTCGTTGGCAGGGGGGGGCTACACCTTC.

By share of the sample, this clonotype is medium-sized. This chain connects TRBV7-9 to TRBJ2-5; 8 bases agree with TRBD1. The CDR3 sequence is 15 residues long. Germline CDR1 and CDR2: SEHNR and FQNEAQ (reference sequence). Trimming cost V 2 bases and J 5 bases; bases outside gene matches: 7. This CDR3 reads CASSLWQNRGETQYF. Here the CDR3 DNA reads TGTGCCAGCAGCTTATGGCAGAACAGGGGGGAGACCCAGTACTTC.

This clonotype has a count of ten or more. CDR3 region: CATTRSNYGYTF. The CDR3 region has the DNA TGTGCCACCACCAGGTCTAACTATGGCTACACCTTC. The chain combines TRBV28 with TRBJ1-2; D is uncertain. CDR1 is MDHEN, CDR2 SYDVKM, per germline. V was trimmed by 10 bases and J by 0 bases, leaving 9 bases between them. The CDR3 sequence is 12 residues long.

This clonotype was detected many times. The V gene is TRBV2, the J gene TRBJ2-3; 11 bases are a match to TRBD2. There are 15 residues in the CDR3. Per germline, CDR1 SNHLY and CDR2 FYNNEI. V lost 1 base and J lost 6; bases outside the gene matches: 3. The DNA for the CDR3 is TGTGCCAGCAGTGAAGGACTAGCGGGAACGGATACGCAGTATTTT. Encoded protein: CASSEGLAGTDTQYF.

The V and J genes are TRBV20-1 and TRBJ1-3; 8 bases map to TRBD1. The CDR3 extends over 14 amino acids. The V gene's germline CDR1 is DFQATT and CDR2 SNEGSKA (reference sequence). V was pared by 5 bases and J by 2 bases, with 5 bases of the junction left unmatched. The CDR3 protein is CSAHRGMTGNTIYF. In DNA, the CDR3 is TGCAGTGCTCACAGGGGGATGACTGGAAACACCATATATTTT.

By share of the sample, this clonotype is medium-sized. This sequence joins TRBV18 and TRBJ2-2, with 7 bases lining up with TRBD1. Losses at the gene ends were 3 bases for V and 4 bases for J; bases not matched to a gene: 5. Germline CDR1 is KGHSH and CDR2 is LQKENI. The CDR3 has 15 amino acids. The CDR3 DNA sequence: TGTGCCAGCTCACCGACAGGGTTCGCCACCGGGGAGCTGTTTTTT. This gives the protein CASSPTGFATGELFF. The full variable domain, its missing parts supplied by reference TRBV18 and TRBJ2-2, is NAGVMQNPRHLVRRRGQEARLRCSPMKGHSHVYWYRQLPEEGLKFMVYLQKENIIDESGMPKERFSAEFPKEGPSILRIQQVVRGDSAAYFCASSPTGFATGELFFGEGSRLTVL.

The chain links TRBV5-1 to TRBJ2-2; no reliable D call. The length of the CDR3 is 19 residues. Germline CDR1 is SGHRS and CDR2 is YFSETQ. V lost 2 bases, J lost 1 base, and 21 bases lay in between. As DNA, the CDR3 is TGCGCCAGCAGCTTCGTCTTCTCAAGGTCCCAGAGGAACACCGGGGAGCTGTTTTTT. Amino acids: CASSFVFSRSQRNTGELFF.

This clonotype has just one count. A much larger clone lies one base from this, so it may be a read error. The gene calls are TRBV6-5 and TRBJ2-7; 9 bases map to TRBD2. Trimming took 2 bases from V and 8 from J; bases not matched to a gene: 13. Germline assignment: CDR1 MNHEY and CDR2 SVGAGI. CDR3 size: 16 residues. The DNA of the CDR3 is TGTGCCAGCAGTTACGGACCGGCTAGCGGGGATAACCAGCAGTACTTC. It encodes CASSYGPASGDNQQYF.

By frequency in the sample, this clonotype is medium-sized. J is TRBJ1-6 and V is TRBV12-3 or TRBV12-4, with D possibly matching TRBD1 (5 bases). V shed 4 bases and J shed 7 bases, with 17 bases lying between them. The CDR3 is made up of 16 amino acids. The CDR3 DNA reads TGTGCCAGCAGTTCCCCAGGGACTCGGGCGAATTCACCCCTCCACTTT. This codes for CASSSPGTRANSPLHF.

V gene TRBV28 combines with J gene TRBJ2-7; 7 bases fit TRBD1. V lost 3 bases and J lost 1; bases outside the gene matches: 6. The CDR3 is 15 amino acids. Looked up from germline, CDR1 is MDHEN and CDR2 is SYDVKM. This CDR3 is CASSFWGQNSYEQYF. The CDR3, as DNA: TGTGCCAGCAGTTTCTGGGGACAGAATTCCTACGAGCAGTACTTC. The whole variable domain, filled in from reference TRBV28 and TRBJ2-7, reads DVKVTQSSRYLVKRTGEKVFLECVQDMDHENMFWYRQDPGLGLRLIYFSYDVKMKEKGDIPEGYSVSREKKERFSLILESASTNQTSMYLCASSFWGQNSYEQYFGPGTRLTVT.

Only a few counts were recorded for this clonotype. V gene TRBV20-1 combines with J gene TRBJ2-7, with 11 bases matching TRBD2. Germline V gives CDR1 DFQATT, CDR2 SNEGSKA (reference sequence). The junction had 10 bases not matched to a gene; V was cut back by 6 bases and J by 0 bases. CDR3 length equals 16 residues. The CDR3 region is CSAKDRLAGFSYEQYF. The CDR3 DNA reads TGCAGTGCGAAGGACCGACTAGCGGGGTTCTCCTACGAGCAGTACTTC.

As to this clonotype: This may be a read error: a much more frequent sequence differs by one nucleotide. V and J are TRBV5-1 and TRBJ1-1; TRBD1 agrees at 9 bases. CDR1 is SGHRS and CDR2 is YFSETQ in the germline V gene. This CDR3 spans 17 amino acids. The CDR3 bases are TGCGCCAGCAGCCCCGGGACAGGGATGAATATGAACACTGAAGCTTCCTTT. Translated, it gives CASSPGTGMNMNTEASF.

The chain couples TRBV19 to TRBJ2-7; the match to TRBD1 covers 8 bases. After removal of 3 bases from V and 6 bases from J, the junction contained 16 bases not matched to a gene. The germline gives CDR1 LNHDA, CDR2 SQIVND (reference sequence). The CDR3 has 17 amino acids. The CDR3 sequence: CASSILGVGDRGGEQYF. The CDR3 coding sequence is TGTGCCAGTAGTATCCTAGGAGTCGGTGACAGGGGCGGCGAGCAGTACTTC.

V usage is TRBV28 and J usage is TRBJ2-1, with D perhaps TRBD1 (6 bases). V was pared by 8 bases and J by 7 bases, with 12 bases between. The CDR3 is 12 residues long. The germline gives CDR1 MDHEN, CDR2 SYDVKM. Here the CDR3 reads CASGIRGNEQFF. CDR3 nucleotides: TGTGCCAGCGGGATTAGGGGGAATGAGCAGTTCTTC. Full variable domain (remainder filled in from reference TRBV28 and TRBJ2-1): DVKVTQSSRYLVKRTGEKVFLECVQDMDHENMFWYRQDPGLGLRLIYFSYDVKMKEKGDIPEGYSVSREKKERFSLILESASTNQTSMYLCASGIRGNEQFFGPGTRLTVL.

Points on this clonotype: This may be a read error, as it is one base from a much larger clone. The CDR3 carries no conserved terminal phenylalanine or tryptophan, so it likely arises from a read error. The chain links TRBV13 to TRBJ2-5; D gene uncertain. Trimming shortened V by 2 bases and J by 5 bases, and 9 bases separated the two germline ends. Germline V gene lookup returns CDR1 PRHDT and CDR2 FYEKMQ (reference sequence). This CDR3 spans 13 amino acids. The CDR3 nucleotides read TGTGCCAGCAGCTTAAACGGAGAGGAGACCCAGTACTAC. It codes for CASSLNGEETQYY.

The CDR3 DNA sequence: TGTGCCAGTAACAGGAACAGGGCCCCGCATTCACCCCTCCACTTT. It encodes CASNRNRAPHSPLHF. The chain links TRBV2 to TRBJ1-6; possibly TRBD1 for D (6 bases). The CDR3 spans 15 residues. Germline assignment: CDR1 SNHLY and CDR2 FYNNEI. V dropped 9 bases and J dropped 8 bases, with 20 bases sitting between them. Full variable domain (missing parts from reference TRBV2 and TRBJ1-6): EPEVTQTPSHQVTQMGQEVILRCVPISNHLYFYWYRQILGQKVEFLVSFYNNEISEKSEIFDDQFSVERPDGSNFTLKIRSTKLEDSAMYFCASNRNRAPHSPLHFGNGTRLTVT.

The chain couples TRBV27 to TRBJ1-2, with a tentative D call TRBD1 (5 bases). Deletions cut 1 base from V and 5 bases from J, with 14 bases between. CDR3 length: 15 amino acids. Germline lookup yields CDR1 MNHEY and CDR2 SMNVEV (reference sequence). The CDR3: CASSLWAGKEYGYTF. CDR3 coding DNA: TGTGCCAGCAGTTTATGGGCAGGGAAGGAGTATGGCTACACCTTC.

The chain joins TRBV4-1 to TRBJ1-3; D is unclear. Germline V gives CDR1 MGHRA, CDR2 YSYEKL. CDR3 size: 16 residues. The ends were cut back, 0 bases at V and 2 bases at J, with 11 bases in the middle. CDR3 amino acids: CASSQDHTGAGNTIYF. The CDR3 DNA follows: TGCGCCAGCAGCCAAGATCATACCGGGGCTGGAAACACCATATATTTT.

This clonotype has a count of ten or more. The CDR3 protein is CASSQGASSGNTIYF. The CDR3 bases are TGTGCCAGCAGCCAAGGCGCGAGCTCTGGAAACACCATATATTTT. The chain employs TRBV3-1 and TRBJ1-3, with no clear D. Trimming removed 1 base from V and 0 bases from J, with 7 bases in between. Germline V gene data show CDR1 as LGHDT and CDR2 as YNNKEL (reference sequence). This CDR3 contains 15 residues.

This clonotype was seen a few times. The CDR3 bases are TGTGCCAGCAGTGCCAACCTAGGGTATACGCAGTATTTT. It codes for CASSANLGYTQYF. The rearrangement joins TRBV12-3 or TRBV12-4 to TRBJ2-3; D not resolved. Trimming stripped 5 bases from V and 7 bases from J, with 13 bases between. The CDR3 extends over 13 amino acids.